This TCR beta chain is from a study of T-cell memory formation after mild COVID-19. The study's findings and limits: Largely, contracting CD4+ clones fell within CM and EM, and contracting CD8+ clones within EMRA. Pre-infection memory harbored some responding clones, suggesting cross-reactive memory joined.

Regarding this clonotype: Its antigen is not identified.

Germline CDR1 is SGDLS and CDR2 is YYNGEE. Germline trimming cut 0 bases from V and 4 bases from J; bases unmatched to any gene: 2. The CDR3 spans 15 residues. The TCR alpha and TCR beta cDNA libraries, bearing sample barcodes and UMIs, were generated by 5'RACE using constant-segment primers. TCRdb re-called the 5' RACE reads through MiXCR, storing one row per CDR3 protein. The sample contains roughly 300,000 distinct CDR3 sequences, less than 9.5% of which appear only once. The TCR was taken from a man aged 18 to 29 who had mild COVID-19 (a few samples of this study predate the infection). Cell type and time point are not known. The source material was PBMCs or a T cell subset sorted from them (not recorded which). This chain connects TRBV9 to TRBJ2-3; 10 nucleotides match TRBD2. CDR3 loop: CASSVVSGGPDTQYF. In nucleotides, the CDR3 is TGTGCCAGCAGCGTAGTTAGCGGGGGGCCAGATACGCAGTATTTT.